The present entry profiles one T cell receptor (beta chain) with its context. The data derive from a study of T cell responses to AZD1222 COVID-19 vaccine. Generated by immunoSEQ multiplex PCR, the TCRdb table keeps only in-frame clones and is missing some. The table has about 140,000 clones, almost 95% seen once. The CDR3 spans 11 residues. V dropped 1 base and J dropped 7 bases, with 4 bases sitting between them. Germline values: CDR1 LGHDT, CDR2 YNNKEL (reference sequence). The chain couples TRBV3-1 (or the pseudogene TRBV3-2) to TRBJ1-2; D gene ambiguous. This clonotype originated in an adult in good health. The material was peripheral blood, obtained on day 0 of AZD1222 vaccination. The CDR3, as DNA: TGTGCCAGCAGCCAAGGGATTGGCTACACCTTC. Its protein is CASSQGIGYTF.